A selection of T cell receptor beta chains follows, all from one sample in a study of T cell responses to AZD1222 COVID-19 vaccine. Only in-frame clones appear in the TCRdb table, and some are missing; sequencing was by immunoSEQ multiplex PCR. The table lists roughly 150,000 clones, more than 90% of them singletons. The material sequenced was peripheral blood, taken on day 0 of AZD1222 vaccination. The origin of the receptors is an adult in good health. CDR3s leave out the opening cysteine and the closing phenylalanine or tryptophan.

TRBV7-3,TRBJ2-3,ASRGLATDTQY
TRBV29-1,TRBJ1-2,SAQRTLSYGYT
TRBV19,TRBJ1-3,ASRNDRHSGNTIY
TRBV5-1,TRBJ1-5,ASSLGQGAGQPQH
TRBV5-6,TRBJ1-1,ASSSTGNTEAF
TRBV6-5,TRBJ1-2,ASRGGGYGYT
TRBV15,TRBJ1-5,ATSRDRRTEYSNQPQH
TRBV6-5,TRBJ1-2,ASSYYSAGGYGYT
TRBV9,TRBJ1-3,ASSVDVDGRVRV
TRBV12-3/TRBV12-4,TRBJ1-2,ASSFKSNYGYT
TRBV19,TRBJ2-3,ASSIGYAGLTDTQY